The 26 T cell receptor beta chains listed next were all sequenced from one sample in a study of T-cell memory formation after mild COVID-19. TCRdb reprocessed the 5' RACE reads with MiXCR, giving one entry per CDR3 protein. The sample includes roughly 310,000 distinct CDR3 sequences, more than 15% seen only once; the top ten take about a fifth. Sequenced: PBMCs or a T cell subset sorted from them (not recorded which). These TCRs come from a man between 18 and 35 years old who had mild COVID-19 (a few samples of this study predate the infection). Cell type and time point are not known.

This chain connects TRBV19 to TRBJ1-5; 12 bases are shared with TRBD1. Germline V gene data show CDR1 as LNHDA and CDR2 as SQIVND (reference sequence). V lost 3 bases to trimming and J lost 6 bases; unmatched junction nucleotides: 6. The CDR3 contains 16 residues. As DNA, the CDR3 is TGTGCCAGTAGTATGGATCTGGGACAGGGGGCTCAGCCCCAGCATTTT. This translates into CASSMDLGQGAQPQHF.

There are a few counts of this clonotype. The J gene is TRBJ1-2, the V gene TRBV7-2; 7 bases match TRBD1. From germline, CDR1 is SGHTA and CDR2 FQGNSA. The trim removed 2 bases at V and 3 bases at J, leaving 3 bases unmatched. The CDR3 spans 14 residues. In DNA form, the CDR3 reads TGTGCCAGCAGCTTAAAGACAGGGCACTATGGCTACACCTTC. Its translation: CASSLKTGHYGYTF.

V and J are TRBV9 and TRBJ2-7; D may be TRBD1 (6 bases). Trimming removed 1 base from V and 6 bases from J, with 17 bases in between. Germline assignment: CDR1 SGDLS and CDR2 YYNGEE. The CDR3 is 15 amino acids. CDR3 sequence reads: CASSVLSQGESEQYV. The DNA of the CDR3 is TGTGCCAGCAGCGTATTGTCACAGGGAGAAAGCGAGCAGTACGTC.

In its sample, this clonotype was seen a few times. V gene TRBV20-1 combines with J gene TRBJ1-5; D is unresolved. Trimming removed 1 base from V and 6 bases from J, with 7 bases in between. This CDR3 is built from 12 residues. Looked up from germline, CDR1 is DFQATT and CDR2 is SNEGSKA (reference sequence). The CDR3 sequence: CSARVGSQPQHF. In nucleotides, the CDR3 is TGCAGTGCTAGAGTAGGGTCTCAGCCCCAGCATTTT.

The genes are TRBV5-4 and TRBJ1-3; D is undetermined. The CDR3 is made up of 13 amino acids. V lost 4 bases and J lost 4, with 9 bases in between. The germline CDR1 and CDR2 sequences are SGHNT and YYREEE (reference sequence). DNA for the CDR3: TGTGCCAGCAGCCCAACAGCAGGAAACACCATATATTTT. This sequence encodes CASSPTAGNTIYF.

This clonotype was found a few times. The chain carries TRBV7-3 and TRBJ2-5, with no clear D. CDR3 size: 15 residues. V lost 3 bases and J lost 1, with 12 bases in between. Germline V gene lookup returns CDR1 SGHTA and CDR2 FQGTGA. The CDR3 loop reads CASSLLPSFQETQYF. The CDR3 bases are TGTGCCAGCAGCTTGCTTCCTAGTTTCCAAGAGACCCAGTACTTC.

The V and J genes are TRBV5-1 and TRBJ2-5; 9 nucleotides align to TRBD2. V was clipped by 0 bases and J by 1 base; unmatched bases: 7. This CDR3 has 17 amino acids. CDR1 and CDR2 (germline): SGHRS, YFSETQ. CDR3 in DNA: TGCGCCAGCAGCTTGGGACTAGCGGTTAACTTCCAAGAGACCCAGTACTTC. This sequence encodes CASSLGLAVNFQETQYF.

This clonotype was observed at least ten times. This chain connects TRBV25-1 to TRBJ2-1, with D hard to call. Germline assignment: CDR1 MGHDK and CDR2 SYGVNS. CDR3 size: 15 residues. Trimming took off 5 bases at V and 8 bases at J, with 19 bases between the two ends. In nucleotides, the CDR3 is TGTGCCAGCAGTATGAGACTTACCCCGGCGGATGAGCAGTTCTTC. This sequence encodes CASSMRLTPADEQFF.

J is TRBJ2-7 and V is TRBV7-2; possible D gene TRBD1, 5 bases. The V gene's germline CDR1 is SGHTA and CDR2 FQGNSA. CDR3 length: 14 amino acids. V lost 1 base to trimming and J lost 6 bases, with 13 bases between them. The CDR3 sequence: CASSLEQERGEQYF. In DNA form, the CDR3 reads TGTGCCAGCAGCTTAGAACAGGAAAGAGGCGAGCAGTACTTC.

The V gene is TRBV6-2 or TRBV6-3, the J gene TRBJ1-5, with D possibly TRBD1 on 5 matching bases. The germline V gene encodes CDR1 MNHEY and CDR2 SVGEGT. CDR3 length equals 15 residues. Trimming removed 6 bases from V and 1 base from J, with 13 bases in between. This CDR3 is CASSSGLLSNQPQHF. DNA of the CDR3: TGTGCCAGCAGCTCGGGACTCTTGAGCAATCAGCCCCAGCATTTT.

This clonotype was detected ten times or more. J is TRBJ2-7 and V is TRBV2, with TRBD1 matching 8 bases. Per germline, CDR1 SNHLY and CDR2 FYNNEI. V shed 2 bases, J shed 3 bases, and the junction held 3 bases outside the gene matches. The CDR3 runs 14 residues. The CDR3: CASSEQGADYEQYF. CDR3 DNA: TGTGCCAGCAGTGAACAGGGGGCGGACTACGAGCAGTACTTC.

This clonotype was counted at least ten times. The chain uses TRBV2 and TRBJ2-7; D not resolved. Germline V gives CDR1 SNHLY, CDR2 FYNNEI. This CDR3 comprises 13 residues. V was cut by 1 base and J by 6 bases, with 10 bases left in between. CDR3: CASSEVFFPEQYV. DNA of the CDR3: TGTGCCAGCAGTGAAGTGTTCTTTCCCGAGCAGTACGTC.

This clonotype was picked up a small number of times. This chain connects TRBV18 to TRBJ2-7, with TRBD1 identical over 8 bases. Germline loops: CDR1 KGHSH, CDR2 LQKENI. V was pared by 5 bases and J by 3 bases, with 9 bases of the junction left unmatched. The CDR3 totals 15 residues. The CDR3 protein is CASSATTGTGYEQYV. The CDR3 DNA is TGTGCCAGCTCAGCAACGACCGGGACAGGCTACGAGCAGTACGTC.

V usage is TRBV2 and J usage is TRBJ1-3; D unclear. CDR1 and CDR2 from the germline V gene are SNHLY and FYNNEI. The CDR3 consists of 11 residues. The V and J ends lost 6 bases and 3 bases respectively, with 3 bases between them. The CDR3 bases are TGTGCCAGCAGGGATGGAAACACCATATATTTT. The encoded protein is CASRDGNTIYF.

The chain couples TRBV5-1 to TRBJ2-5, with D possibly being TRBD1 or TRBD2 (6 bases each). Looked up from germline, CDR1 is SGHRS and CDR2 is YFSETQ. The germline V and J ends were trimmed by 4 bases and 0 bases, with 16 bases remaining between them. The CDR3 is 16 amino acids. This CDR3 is CASSKAGGWDQETQYF. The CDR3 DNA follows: TGCGCCAGCAGCAAGGCCGGGGGCTGGGACCAAGAGACCCAGTACTTC.

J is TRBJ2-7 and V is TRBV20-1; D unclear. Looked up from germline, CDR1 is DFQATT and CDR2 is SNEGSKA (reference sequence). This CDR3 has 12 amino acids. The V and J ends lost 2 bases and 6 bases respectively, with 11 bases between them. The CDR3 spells CSARWQEREQYF. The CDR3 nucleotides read TGCAGTGCTAGATGGCAGGAACGCGAGCAGTACTTC.

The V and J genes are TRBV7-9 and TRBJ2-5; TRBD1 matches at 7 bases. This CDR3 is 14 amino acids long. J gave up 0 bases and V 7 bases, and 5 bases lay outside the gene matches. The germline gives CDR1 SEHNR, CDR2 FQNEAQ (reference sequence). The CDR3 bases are TGTGCCAGCAAGGGGACAGTGTACCAAGAGACCCAGTACTTC. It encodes CASKGTVYQETQYF.

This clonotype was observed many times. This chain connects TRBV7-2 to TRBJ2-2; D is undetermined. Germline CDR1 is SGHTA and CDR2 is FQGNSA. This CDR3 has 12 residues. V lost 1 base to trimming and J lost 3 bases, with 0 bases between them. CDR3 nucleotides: TGTGCCAGCAGCTTAGACACCGGGGAGCTGTTTTTT. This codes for CASSLDTGELFF.

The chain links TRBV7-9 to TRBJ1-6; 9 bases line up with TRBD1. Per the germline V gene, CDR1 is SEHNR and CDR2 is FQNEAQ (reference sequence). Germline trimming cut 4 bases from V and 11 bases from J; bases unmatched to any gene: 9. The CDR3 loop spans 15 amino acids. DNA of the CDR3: TGTGCCAGCAGCTGGGGGGACAGGGTATATGCACCCCTCCACTTT. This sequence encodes CASSWGDRVYAPLHF.

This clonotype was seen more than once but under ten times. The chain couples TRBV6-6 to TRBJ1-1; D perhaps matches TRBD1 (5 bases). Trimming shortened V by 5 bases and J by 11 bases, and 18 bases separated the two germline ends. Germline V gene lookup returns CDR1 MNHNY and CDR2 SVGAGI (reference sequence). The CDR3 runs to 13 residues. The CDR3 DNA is TGTGCCAGCAGTCTCCAGGAAGGGGCAACGGCTTTCTTT. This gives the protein CASSLQEGATAFF.

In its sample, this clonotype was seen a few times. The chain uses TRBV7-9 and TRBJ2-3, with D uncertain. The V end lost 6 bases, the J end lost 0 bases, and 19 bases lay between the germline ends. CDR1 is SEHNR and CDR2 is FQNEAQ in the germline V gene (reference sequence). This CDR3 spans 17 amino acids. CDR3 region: CASRRPARRQSTDTQYF. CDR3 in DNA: TGTGCCAGCAGACGCCCCGCGCGTCGCCAAAGCACAGATACGCAGTATTTT.

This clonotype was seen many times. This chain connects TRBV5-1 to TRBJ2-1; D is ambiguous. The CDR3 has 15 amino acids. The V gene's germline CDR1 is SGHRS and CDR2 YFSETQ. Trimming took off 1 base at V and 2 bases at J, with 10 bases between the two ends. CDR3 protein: CASSLSLTTYNEQFF. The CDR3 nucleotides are TGCGCCAGCAGCTTGAGTCTAACAACCTACAATGAGCAGTTCTTC.

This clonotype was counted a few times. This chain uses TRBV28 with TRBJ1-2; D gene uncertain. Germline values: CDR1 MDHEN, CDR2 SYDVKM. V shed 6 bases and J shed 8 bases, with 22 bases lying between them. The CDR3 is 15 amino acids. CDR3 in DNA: TGTGCCAGCAGGACTCCGGGTCCCAAGGTCGAAGGCTACACCTTC. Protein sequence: CASRTPGPKVEGYTF.

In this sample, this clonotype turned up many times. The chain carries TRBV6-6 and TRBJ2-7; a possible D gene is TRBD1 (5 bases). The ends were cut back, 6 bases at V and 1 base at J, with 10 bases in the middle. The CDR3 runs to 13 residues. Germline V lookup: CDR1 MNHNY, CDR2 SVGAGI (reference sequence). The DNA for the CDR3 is TGTGCCAGCAGCATGGACATGTCCTACGAGCAGTACGTC. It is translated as CASSMDMSYEQYV.

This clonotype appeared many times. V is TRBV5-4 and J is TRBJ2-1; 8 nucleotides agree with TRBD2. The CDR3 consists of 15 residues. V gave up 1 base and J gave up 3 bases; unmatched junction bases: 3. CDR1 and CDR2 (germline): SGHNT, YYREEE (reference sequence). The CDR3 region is CASSLRLAGYNEQFF. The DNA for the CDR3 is TGTGCCAGCAGCTTGCGGCTAGCGGGCTACAATGAGCAGTTCTTC.

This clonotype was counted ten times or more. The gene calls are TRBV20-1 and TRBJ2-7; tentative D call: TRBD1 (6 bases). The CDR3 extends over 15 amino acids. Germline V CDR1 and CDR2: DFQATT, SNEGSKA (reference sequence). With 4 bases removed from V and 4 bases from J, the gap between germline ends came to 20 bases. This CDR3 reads CSATPGALQGYEQYF. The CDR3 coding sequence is TGCAGTGCTACCCCCGGGGCCCTTCAGGGGTACGAGCAGTACTTC.